Listed here are 10 T cell receptor beta chains from one sample, sequenced in a study of T-cell reconstitution after alpha-beta-depleted transplantation in children. Library preparation (for TCRbeta) was performed with unique molecular identifiers. TCRdb reanalysed the PCR reads using MiXCR and keeps one entry per CDR3 protein. The sample has approximately 980,000 distinct CDR3 sequences, about 30% seen once. The material sequenced was PBMCs, mostly from graft donor cells, taken 360 days after TCRalphabeta/CD19-depleted stem cell transplant. The source of these receptors is a boy under two years old who had a stem cell transplant for SCID, so the T cells may come from the graft donor.

This clonotype appeared a few times. The chain uses TRBV7-3 and TRBJ2-1, with 8 bases fitting TRBD2. V lost 2 bases and J lost 3; bases outside the gene matches: 3. CDR3 length equals 15 residues. CDR1 SGHTA and CDR2 FQGTGA come from the germline V gene. The CDR3 is CASSLVGTSYNEQFF. The CDR3 DNA reads as TGTGCCAGCAGCTTAGTGGGGACTAGCTACAATGAGCAGTTCTTC. The entire variable domain, with the rest obtained from reference TRBV7-3 and TRBJ2-1, is as follows: GAGVSQTPSNKVTEKGKYVELRCDPISGHTALYWYRQSLGQGPEFLIYFQGTGAADDSGLPNDRFFAVRPEGSVSTLKIQRTERGDSAVYLCASSLVGTSYNEQFFGPGTRLTVL.

This clonotype was counted between two and nine times. This chain joins TRBV12-3 or TRBV12-4 and TRBJ2-1; 10 positions match TRBD1. V shed 4 bases, J shed 7 bases, and the junction held 1 base outside the gene matches. The CDR3 length is 13 residues. CDR3 in amino acids: CASSWGQGNEQFF. CDR3 DNA: TGTGCCAGCAGTTGGGGACAGGGGAATGAGCAGTTCTTC.

The chain has TRBV24-1 and TRBJ2-2; 7 bases match TRBD1. After removal of 4 bases from V and 7 bases from J, the junction contained 20 bases not matched to a gene. Germline V gene data show CDR1 as KGHDR and CDR2 as SFDVKD. The CDR3 is 19 residues long. The CDR3 reads CATSDPGTETTRGIGELFF. CDR3 coding DNA: TGTGCCACCAGTGACCCCGGGACAGAGACAACAAGGGGAATCGGGGAGCTGTTTTTT.

For the CDR3, the DNA is TGTGCCAGCAGCTTAGAGGCCGGCCGGGCTTCCTCCTACGAGCAGTACTTC. As protein: CASSLEAGRASSYEQYF. V gene TRBV11-2 combines with J gene TRBJ2-7; D is undetermined. V lost 0 bases and J 0 bases, leaving 15 bases between the germline ends. Germline V CDR1 and CDR2: SGHAT, FQNNGV. The CDR3 is 17 amino acids.

The chain carries TRBV5-1 and TRBJ1-5; D unclear. The CDR3 covers 15 residues. The germline V and J ends were trimmed by 4 bases and 3 bases, with 14 bases remaining between them. In germline, CDR1 is SGHRS, CDR2 YFSETQ. The CDR3 bases are TGCGCCAGCAGCCCGAGCCCAGGTTTCAATCAGCCCCAGCATTTT. Protein product: CASSPSPGFNQPQHF. The full variable domain, in which reference TRBV5-1 and TRBJ1-5 provide the parts outside the CDR3, is KAGVTQTPRYLIKTRGQQVTLSCSPISGHRSVSWYQQTPGQGLQFLFEYFSETQRNKGNFPGRFSGRQFSNSRSEMNVSTLELGDSALYLCASSPSPGFNQPQHFGDGTRLSIL.

This chain links TRBV11-2 with TRBJ2-5, with TRBD2 matching 13 bases. After removal of 1 base from V and 7 bases from J, the junction contained 6 bases not matched to a gene. Germline V gene data show CDR1 as SGHAT and CDR2 as FQNNGV. This CDR3 is built from 16 residues. The CDR3 nucleotides are TGTGCCAGCAGCTTAGTCCCGACTAGCGGGGGGTCGACCCAGTACTTC. Translation: CASSLVPTSGGSTQYF.

The V call is TRBV18, the J call TRBJ2-5; D is possibly TRBD2 (6 bases). The CDR3 runs to 14 residues. Germline CDR1 reads KGHSH; CDR2 reads LQKENI. V shed 4 bases and J shed 5 bases, with 14 bases lying between them. Here the CDR3 DNA reads TGTGCCAGCTCACTACCTAGCGTGGGGGAGACCCAGTACTTC. It translates to CASSLPSVGETQYF.

The gene calls are TRBV20-1 and TRBJ2-7, with TRBD1 as a possible D gene (5 bases). The CDR3 contains 12 residues. The V end was cut by 0 bases, the J end by 5 bases, with 8 bases between. Germline CDR1 DFQATT, CDR2 SNEGSKA (reference sequence). CDR3 residues: CSARDQGHEQYF. CDR3 bases: TGCAGTGCTAGAGACCAGGGCCACGAGCAGTACTTC.

The chain couples TRBV12-3 or TRBV12-4 to TRBJ2-2; possibly TRBD1 or TRBD2 for D (5 bases each). The V gene lost 6 bases and the J gene lost 0 bases, with 14 bases spanning the gap. The CDR3 totals 16 residues. The chain's CDR3 is CASSTHRGPNTGELFF. CDR3 DNA sequence: TGTGCCAGCAGCACCCACCGGGGCCCGAACACCGGGGAGCTGTTTTTT.

For this clonotype: Since a much larger clone is just one base distant, this may be a read error. The J gene is TRBJ1-1, the V gene TRBV12-3 or TRBV12-4; 7 bases align to TRBD1. The J segment lost 1 base and the V segment lost 3 bases, leaving 2 bases of the junction unmatched. The CDR3 is 14 residues long. CDR3 sequence reads: CASSFHRGNTEAFF. CDR3 bases: TGTGCCAGCAGTTTCCACAGGGGGAACACTGAAGCTTTCTTT.